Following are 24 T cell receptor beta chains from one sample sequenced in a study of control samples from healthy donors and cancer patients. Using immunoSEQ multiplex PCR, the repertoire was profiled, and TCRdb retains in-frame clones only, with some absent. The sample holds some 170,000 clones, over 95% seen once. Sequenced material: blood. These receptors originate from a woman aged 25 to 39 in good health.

CDR3 bases: TGTGCCAGCAGCCAGCAGATCGCTAGCACAGATACGCAGTATTTT. Translated, it gives CASSQQIASTDTQYF. V is TRBV14 and J is TRBJ2-3, with D hard to call. Germline CDR1 SGHDN, CDR2 FVKESK. V gave up 3 bases and J gave up 0 bases, with 10 bases separating them. The CDR3 length is 15 residues.

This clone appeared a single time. The CDR3 nucleotides are TGTGCCGAAGGCCAGGGTCGTGAAAAACTGTTTTTT. Translation: CAEGQGREKLFF. The chain joins TRBV30 to TRBJ1-4, with D possibly TRBD1 on 5 matching bases. CDR3 length equals 12 residues. Trimming pared 8 bases from V and 7 bases from J, leaving 14 bases between. Germline CDR1 reads GTSNPN; CDR2 reads SVGIG (reference sequence). The variable domain in full, completed from reference TRBV30 and TRBJ1-4, reads SQTIHQWPATLVQPVGSPLSLECTVEGTSNPNLYWYRQAAGRGLQLLFYSVGIGQISSEVPQNLSASRPQDRQFILSSKKLLLSDSGFYLCAEGQGREKLFFGSGTQLSVL.

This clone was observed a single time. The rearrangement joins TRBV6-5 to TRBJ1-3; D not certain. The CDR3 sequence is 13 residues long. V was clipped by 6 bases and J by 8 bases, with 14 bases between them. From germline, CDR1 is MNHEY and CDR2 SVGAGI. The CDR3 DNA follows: TGTGCCAGCAGCCAGGAGGGATGGGACACCATATATTTT. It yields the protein CASSQEGWDTIYF.

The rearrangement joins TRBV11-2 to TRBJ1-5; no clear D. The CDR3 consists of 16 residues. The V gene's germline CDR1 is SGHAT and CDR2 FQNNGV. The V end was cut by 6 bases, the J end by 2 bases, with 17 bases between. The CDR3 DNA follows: TGTGCCAGCAGGCCCCAGGTCGCCTGGGGCAATCAGCCCCAGCATTTT. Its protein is CASRPQVAWGNQPQHF.

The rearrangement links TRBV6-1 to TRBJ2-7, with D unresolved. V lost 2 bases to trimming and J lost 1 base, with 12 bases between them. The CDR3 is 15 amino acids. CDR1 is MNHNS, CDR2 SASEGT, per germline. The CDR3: CASSEYTVLSYEQYF. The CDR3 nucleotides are TGTGCCAGCAGTGAATATACAGTTCTTTCCTACGAGCAGTACTTC.

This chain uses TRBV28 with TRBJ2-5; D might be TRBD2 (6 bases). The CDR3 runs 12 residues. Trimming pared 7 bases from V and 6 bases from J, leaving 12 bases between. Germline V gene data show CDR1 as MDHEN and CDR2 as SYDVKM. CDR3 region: CASTEGFQTQYF. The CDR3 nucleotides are TGTGCCAGCACGGAGGGTTTTCAGACCCAGTACTTC.

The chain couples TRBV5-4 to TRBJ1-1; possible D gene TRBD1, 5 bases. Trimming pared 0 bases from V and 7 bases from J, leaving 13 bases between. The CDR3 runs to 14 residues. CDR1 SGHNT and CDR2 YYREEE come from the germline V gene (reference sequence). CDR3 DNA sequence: TGTGCCAGCAGCTTGGGGGCCCAGGGAAATGAAGCTTTCTTT. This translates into CASSLGAQGNEAFF.

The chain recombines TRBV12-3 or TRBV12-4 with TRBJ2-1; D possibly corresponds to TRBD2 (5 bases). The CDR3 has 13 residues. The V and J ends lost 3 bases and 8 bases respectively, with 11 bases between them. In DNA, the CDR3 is TGTGCCAGCAGTTTCCTAGCAGCCGATGAGCAGTTCTTC. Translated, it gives CASSFLAADEQFF.

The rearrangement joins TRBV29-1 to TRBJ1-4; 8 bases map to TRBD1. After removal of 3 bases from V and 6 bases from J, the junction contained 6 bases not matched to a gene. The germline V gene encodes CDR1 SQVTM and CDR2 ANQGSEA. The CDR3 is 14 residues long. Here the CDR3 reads CSVEPTGEHEKLFF. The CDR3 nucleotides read TGCAGCGTTGAGCCGACAGGGGAGCATGAAAAACTGTTTTTT.

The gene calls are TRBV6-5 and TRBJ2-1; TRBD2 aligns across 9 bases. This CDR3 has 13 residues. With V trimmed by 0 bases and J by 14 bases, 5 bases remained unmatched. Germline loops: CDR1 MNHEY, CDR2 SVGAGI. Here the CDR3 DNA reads TGTGCCAGCAGTTACTCGGGCGGGACTAGCAAGTTCTTC. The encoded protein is CASSYSGGTSKFF.

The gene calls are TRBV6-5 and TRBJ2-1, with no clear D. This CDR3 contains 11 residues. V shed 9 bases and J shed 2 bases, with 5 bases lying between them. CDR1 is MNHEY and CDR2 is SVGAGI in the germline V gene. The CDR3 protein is CARSPYNEQFF. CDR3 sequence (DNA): TGTGCCAGGTCACCCTACAATGAGCAGTTCTTC.

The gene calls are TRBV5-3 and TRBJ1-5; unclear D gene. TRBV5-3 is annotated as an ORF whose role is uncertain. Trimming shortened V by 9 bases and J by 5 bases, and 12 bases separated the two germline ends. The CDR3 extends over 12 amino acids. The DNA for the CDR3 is TGTGCCACCACTGAGGCACATCAGCCCCAGCATTTT. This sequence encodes CATTEAHQPQHF.

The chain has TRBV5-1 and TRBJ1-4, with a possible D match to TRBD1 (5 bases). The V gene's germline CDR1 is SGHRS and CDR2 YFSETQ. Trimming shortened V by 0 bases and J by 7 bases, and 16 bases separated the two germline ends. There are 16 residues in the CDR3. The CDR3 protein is CASSLVGQGSFEKLFF. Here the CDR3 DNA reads TGCGCCAGCAGCTTGGTTGGGCAGGGTTCTTTTGAAAAACTGTTTTTT.

This chain's CDR3 is CASSRNYEQYF. CDR3 DNA sequence: TGCGCCAGCAGCCGTAACTACGAGCAGTACTTC. The genes are TRBV5-1 and TRBJ2-7, with D hard to call. Germline-derived CDR1 and CDR2 are SGHRS and YFSETQ. The CDR3 totals 11 residues. Trimming removed 4 bases from V and 3 bases from J, with 5 bases in between.

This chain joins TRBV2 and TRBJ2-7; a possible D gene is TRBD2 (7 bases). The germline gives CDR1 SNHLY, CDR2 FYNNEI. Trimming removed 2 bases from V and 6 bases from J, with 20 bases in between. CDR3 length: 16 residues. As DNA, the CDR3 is TGTGCCAGCAGTGAAAAGGGGGGGGCCCGATCGCGCGAGCAGTACTTC. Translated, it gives CASSEKGGARSREQYF.

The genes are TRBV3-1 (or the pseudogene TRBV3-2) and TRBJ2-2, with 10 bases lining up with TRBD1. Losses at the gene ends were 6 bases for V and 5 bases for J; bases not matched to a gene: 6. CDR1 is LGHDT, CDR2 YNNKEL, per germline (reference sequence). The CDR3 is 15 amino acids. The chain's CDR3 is CASSRQGARTGELFF. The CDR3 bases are TGTGCCAGCAGTCGACAGGGGGCCAGGACCGGGGAGCTGTTTTTT.

CDR3 in amino acids: CATSDVSSRDGYTF. The CDR3 coding sequence is TGTGCCACCAGTGACGTAAGTTCCAGGGACGGCTACACCTTC. This chain joins TRBV24-1 and TRBJ1-2; TRBD1 is a possible D gene (5 bases). The CDR3 spans 14 residues. With 4 bases removed from V and 8 bases from J, the gap between germline ends came to 16 bases. The germline CDR1 and CDR2 sequences are KGHDR and SFDVKD.

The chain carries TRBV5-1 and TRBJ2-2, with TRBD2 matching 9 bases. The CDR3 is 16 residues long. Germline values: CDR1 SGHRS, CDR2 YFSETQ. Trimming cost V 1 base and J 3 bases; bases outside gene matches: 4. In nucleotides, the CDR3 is TGCGCCAGCAGCTTGCTTAGCGGGGGTTACACCGGGGAGCTGTTTTTT. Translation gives CASSLLSGGYTGELFF.

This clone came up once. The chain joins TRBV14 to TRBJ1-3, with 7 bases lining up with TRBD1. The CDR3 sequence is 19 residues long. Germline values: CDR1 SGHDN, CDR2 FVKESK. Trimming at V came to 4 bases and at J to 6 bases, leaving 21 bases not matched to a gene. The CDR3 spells CASSRRGQRTQSLANTIYF. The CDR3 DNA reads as TGTGCCAGCAGCCGCCGGGGACAGAGGACTCAATCTCTGGCAAACACCATATATTTT.

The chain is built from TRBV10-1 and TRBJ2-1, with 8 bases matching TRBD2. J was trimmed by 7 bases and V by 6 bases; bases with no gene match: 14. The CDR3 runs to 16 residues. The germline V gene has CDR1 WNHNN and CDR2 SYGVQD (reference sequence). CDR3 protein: CASSGFSGTGWNEQFF. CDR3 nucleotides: TGCGCCAGCAGCGGTTTTAGCGGGACCGGATGGAATGAGCAGTTCTTC.

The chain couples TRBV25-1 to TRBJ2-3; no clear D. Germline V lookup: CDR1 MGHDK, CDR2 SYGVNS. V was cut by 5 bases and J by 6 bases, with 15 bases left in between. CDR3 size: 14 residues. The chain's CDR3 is CASSPGPQRDTQYF. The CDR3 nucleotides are TGTGCCAGCAGTCCTGGTCCCCAACGGGATACGCAGTATTTT. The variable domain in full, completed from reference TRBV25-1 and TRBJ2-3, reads EADIYQTPRYLVIGTGKKITLECSQTMGHDKMYWYQQDPGMELHLIHYSYGVNSTEKGDLSSESTVSRIRTEHFPLTLESARPSHTSQYLCASSPGPQRDTQYFGPGTRLTVL.

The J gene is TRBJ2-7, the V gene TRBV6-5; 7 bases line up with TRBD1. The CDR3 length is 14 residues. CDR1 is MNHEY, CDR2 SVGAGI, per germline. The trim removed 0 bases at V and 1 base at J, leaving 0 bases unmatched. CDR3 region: CASSYSGQSYEQYF. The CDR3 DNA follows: TGTGCCAGCAGTTACTCGGGACAGTCCTACGAGCAGTACTTC.

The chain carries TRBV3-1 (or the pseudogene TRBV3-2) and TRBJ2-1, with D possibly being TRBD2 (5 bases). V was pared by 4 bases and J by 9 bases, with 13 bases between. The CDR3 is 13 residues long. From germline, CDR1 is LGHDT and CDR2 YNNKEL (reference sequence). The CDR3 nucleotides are TGTGCCAGCAGCCGTTTCGGGATTGGTGAGCAGTTCTTC. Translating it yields CASSRFGIGEQFF.

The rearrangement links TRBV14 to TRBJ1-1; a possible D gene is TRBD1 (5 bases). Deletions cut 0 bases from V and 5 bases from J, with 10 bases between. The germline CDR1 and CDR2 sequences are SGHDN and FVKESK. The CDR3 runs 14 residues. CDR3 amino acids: CASSQEGRGTEAFF. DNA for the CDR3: TGTGCCAGCAGCCAAGAGGGAAGGGGAACTGAAGCTTTCTTT. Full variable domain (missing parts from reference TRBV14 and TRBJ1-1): EAGVTQFPSHSVIEKGQTVTLRCDPISGHDNLYWYRRVMGKEIKFLLHFVKESKQDESGMPNNRFLAERTGGTYSTLKVQPAELEDSGVYFCASSQEGRGTEAFFGQGTRLTVV.